This record covers a single T cell receptor (beta chain). Its antigen is currently unknown. The CDR3 has 15 residues. CDR1 and CDR2 from the germline V gene are SGHTS and YDEGEE. The V gene end was trimmed by 4 bases and the J gene end by 5 bases; junction bases not matched to a gene: 11. The sample belongs to a study of immune evolution from preneoplasia to lung adenocarcinoma. Whole-study results and caveats: Clonality was highest in normal lung, lower in later-stage lesions apparently. Compared with EGFR-mutant or double wild-type lesions, KRAS-mutant nodules were more clonal.

Generated by immunoSEQ multiplex PCR, the TCRdb table keeps only in-frame clones and is missing some. Altogether some 9,800 clones are present, 88% being singletons, with the ten largest covering less than 3.5%. Sample: FFPE invasive lung adenocarcinoma tissue. This chain uses TRBV5-8 with TRBJ2-7; TRBD1 aligns across 8 bases. This TCR derives from a person aged 65-85 years with invasive lung adenocarcinoma. Some clones in this sample may be carry-over from other donors' samples. In DNA, the CDR3 is TGTGCCAGCAGCCCTTGGACAGGGTTGACCCACGAGCAGTACTTC. Its translation is CASSPWTGLTHEQYF.